This T cell receptor beta chain was sequenced for a study of T cells in Graves' hyperthyroidism and ophthalmopathy. Unmatched junction bases numbered 9, after V lost 0 bases and J lost 6 bases. CDR3 size: 16 residues. CDR1 is KGHSH and CDR2 is LQKENI in the germline V gene. TCR beta CDR3 regions were amplified from RNA. Primed by the HTBI set, a first-round RT-PCR was run on the TCR CDR3. TCRdb analysed the multiplex PCR reads with MiXCR anew, one entry per CDR3 protein. Of approximately 370,000 distinct CDR3 sequences listed, 17% were seen once; the top ten hold 30% to 40%. The TCR was taken from a woman aged 25 to 45 with Graves' hyperthyroidism that later progressed to Graves' ophthalmopathy. Sequencing was done on a sample of blood. The chain has TRBV18 and TRBJ2-7; 9 nucleotides match TRBD1. CDR3 nucleotides: TGTGCCAGCTCACCACCAACCTGGACAGGGGATGGCGAGCAGTACTTC. Protein product: CASSPPTWTGDGEQYF.